This TCR beta chain was captured by sequencing in a study of T-cell reconstitution after alpha-beta-depleted transplantation in children (dated by TCRdb to the mid-2010s). As for the study more broadly: T-cell immune reconstitution after TCRalphabeta/CD19-depleted allogeneic hematopoietic cell transplantation in children was quantitatively tracked in the study by means of TCR repertoire profiling.

The treatment or condition label for this specimen denotes: allogeneic hematopoietic cell transplantation with graft depleted of TCRalphabeta T cells and CD19 B cells. The children who served as transplant recipients had been given grafts of TCRalphabeta/CD19-depleted allogeneic hematopoietic cells. This clonotype has a count of ten or more. The specificity of this receptor is unknown. The input lacks base qualities; no much larger clone sits a single base away. The library was prepared using PCR. The sequencer was an Illumina HiSeq 2500. Molecular barcoding was employed in the preparation of TCR libraries, with unique molecular identifiers being used to normalize TCRbeta repertoire quantification. TCRdb took the public reads, trimmed them with fastp at Q25, ran MiXCR for clone calling and kept in-frame beta chains. Each CDR3 protein gets just one entry, which takes the most common genes and DNA from the rows behind it. The sample table holds 330,000 or so distinct CDR3 sequences, of which 10% were seen once. The ten largest make up approximately 7.6% of the sample.

What the authors observed across the whole study: The apparently early alphabetaT-cell count recovery about two months after transplant was reportedly dependent on only several hundred rapidly expanded clones derived from non-depleted graft cells. In some patients, the high TCRbeta diversity seen at day 60 was put down to recipient T cells and intrathymic progenitors that had survived conditioning. The frequencies of hyperexpanded clones fell over the following months, and after one year, T-cell counts and TCRbeta diversity were mostly attributed to newly produced T cells.

CDR3 length: 16 amino acids, cysteine to phenylalanine. Only the CDR3 part of the read is kept: 48 bases, read in frame from the first base. From the germline V gene, CDR1 is SGHRS and CDR2 is YFSETQ. V has 4 bases trimmed and J has 1 base trimmed; junction bases matching no gene number 10. This sequence was found in a boy under three years old with acute myeloid leukemia, due to receive a stem cell transplant. The specimen comprised PBMCs, sampled before TCRalphabeta/CD19-depleted stem cell transplant. The rearranged segments are TRBV5-1 and TRBJ2-7; 8 middle bases align to TRBD2. At the DNA level, the sequence is TGCGCCAGCAGCGGCTTCGGTCGGGGGGGATCCTACGAGCAGTACTTC. It encodes CASSGFGRGGSYEQYF.